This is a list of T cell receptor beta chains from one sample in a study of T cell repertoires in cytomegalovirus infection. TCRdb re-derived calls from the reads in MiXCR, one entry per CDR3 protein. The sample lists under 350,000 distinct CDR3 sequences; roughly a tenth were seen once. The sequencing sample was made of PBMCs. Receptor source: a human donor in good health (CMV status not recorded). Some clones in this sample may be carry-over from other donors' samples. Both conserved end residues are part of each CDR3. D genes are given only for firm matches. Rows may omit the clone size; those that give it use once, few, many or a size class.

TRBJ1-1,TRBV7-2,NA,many,TGTGCCAGCAGGTTACAGGGGAACACTGAAGCTTTCTTT,CASRLQGNTEAFF
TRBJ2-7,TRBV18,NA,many,TGTGCCAGCTCACCACCGAATCCAGGAAGCTACGAGCAGTACTTC,CASSPPNPGSYEQYF
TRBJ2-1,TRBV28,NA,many,TGTGCCAGCAGTTCACCATCCGGGGTACAGCCAAATGAGCAGTTCTTC,CASSSPSGVQPNEQFF
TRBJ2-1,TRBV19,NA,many,TGTGCCAGTAGTGGACAGAGCTACAATGAGCAGTTCTTC,CASSGQSYNEQFF
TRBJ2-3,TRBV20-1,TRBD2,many,TGCAGTGCTTACAAGCGGGGGGTAGATACGCAGTATTTT,CSAYKRGVDTQYF
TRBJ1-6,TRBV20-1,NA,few,TGCAGTGCAACCGGGGTTGGTCGGACCCTCCACTTT,CSATGVGRTLHF
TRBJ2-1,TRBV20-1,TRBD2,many,TGCAGTGCTATAAGCGGGGCCCCCGGGCCCTACAATGAGCAGTTCTTC,CSAISGAPGPYNEQFF
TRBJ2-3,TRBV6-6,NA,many,TGTGCCACCCGAGGGGGTCGCACAGATACGCAGTATTTT,CATRGGRTDTQYF
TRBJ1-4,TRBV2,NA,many,TGTGCCAGCATTAGGGGGGCTGGTGAAAAACTGTTTTTT,CASIRGAGEKLFF
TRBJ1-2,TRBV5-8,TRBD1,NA,TGTGCCAGCAGCGTAAAGGACAGGGCTAACTATGGCTACACCTTC,CASSVKDRANYGYTF
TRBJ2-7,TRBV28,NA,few,TGTGCCAGCAGTTCCGGGACGGGAAACTACGAGCAGTACTTC,CASSSGTGNYEQYF
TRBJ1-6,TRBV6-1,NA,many,TGTGCCAGCAGTCCTTGGGGGAATTCACCCCTCCACTTT,CASSPWGNSPLHF
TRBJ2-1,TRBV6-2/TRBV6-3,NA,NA,TGTGCCAGCAGTTACGGGATGAGTGAGCAGTTCTTC,CASSYGMSEQFF
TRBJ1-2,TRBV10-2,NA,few,TGCGCCAGCAGTCAGTCAGGCCTAACTAACTATGGCTACACCTTC,CASSQSGLTNYGYTF
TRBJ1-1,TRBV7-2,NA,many,TGTGCCAGCAGCCTAGACGGTTTTGCGGGAACTGAAGCTTTCTTT,CASSLDGFAGTEAFF
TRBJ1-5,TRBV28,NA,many,TGTGCCAGCAGTTTGGACCGGGTACGTAACAATCAGCCCCAGCATTTT,CASSLDRVRNNQPQHF
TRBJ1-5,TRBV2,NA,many,TGTGCCAGCAGCAGGGGTGCCAATCAGCCCCAGCATTTT,CASSRGANQPQHF
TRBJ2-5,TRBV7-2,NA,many,TGTGCCAGCAGCTTATCTAACCGGCGGGTCACCCTTGGGGAGACCCAGTACTTC,CASSLSNRRVTLGETQYF
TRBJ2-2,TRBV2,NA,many,TGTGCCAGCCGCAGTAACCCTTCCGGGGAGCTGTTTTTT,CASRSNPSGELFF
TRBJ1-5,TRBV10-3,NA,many,TGTGCCATCAGTGAGCCAGGGAGTAATCAGCCCCAGCATTTT,CAISEPGSNQPQHF
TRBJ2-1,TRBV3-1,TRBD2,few,TGTGCCAGCAGTCCTCAAGCGGGGACCTACAATGAGCAGTTCTTC,CASSPQAGTYNEQFF
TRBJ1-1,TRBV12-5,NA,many,TGTGCTAGTGCCCCTGGCCTGATTGAATTTAACACTGAAGCTTTCTTT,CASAPGLIEFNTEAFF
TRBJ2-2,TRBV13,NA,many,TGTGCCAGCCCTCGGGTCCCCGGGGAGCTGTTTTTT,CASPRVPGELFF
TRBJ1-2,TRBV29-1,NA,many,TGCAGCGTTGGGGACACCGATGGCTACACCTTC,CSVGDTDGYTF
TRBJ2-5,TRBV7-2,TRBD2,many,TGTGCCAGCAGCCCCCAGCGGGGGGGAGAGACCCAGTACTTC,CASSPQRGGETQYF
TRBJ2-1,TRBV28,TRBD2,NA,TGTGCCAGCAGTCTAGGGACTAGCGGGCGCCCGCCCCTTTTCTTC,CASSLGTSGRPPLFF
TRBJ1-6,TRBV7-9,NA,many,TGTGCCAGCAGCCCTAACCCGACAGGAGTTTCACCCCTCCACTTT,CASSPNPTGVSPLHF
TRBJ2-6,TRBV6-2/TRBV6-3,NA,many,TGTGCCAGCAGTTCGCGTTTCGGCCTCTCTGGGGCCAACGTCCTGACTTTC,CASSSRFGLSGANVLTF
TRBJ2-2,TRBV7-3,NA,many,TGTGCCAGCAGTCAGGGATCGAACACCGGGGAGCTGTTTTTT,CASSQGSNTGELFF
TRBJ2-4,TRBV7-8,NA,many,TGTGCCAGCAGCTTTCCGCCCCGCTCACCCAAAAACATTCAGTACTTC,CASSFPPRSPKNIQYF
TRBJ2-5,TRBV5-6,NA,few,TGTGCCAGCAGTAGGCGGGACACCCAAGAGACCCAGTACTTC,CASSRRDTQETQYF
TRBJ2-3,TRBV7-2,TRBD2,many,TGTGCCAGCAGCTTAGACGGAGCGGGGGGGCGACCAGATACGCAGTATTTT,CASSLDGAGGRPDTQYF
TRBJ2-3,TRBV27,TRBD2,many,TGTGCCAGCAGTCCTGCCCCCGGGACTACAATGCAGTATTTT,CASSPAPGTTMQYF
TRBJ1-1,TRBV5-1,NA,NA,TGCGCCAGCAGATACTTGACAAGCCTAATGACTGAAGCTTTCTTT,CASRYLTSLMTEAFF
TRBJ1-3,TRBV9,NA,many,TGTGCCAGCAGCGTAGCCAGCAGCTCTGGAAACACCATATATTTT,CASSVASSSGNTIYF
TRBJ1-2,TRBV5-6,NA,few,TGTGCCAGCAGCCGCCGGGGGAGGCGCTACACCTTC,CASSRRGRRYTF
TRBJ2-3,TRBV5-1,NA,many,TGCGCCAGCAGCCCCCTGCGGGGGCGGGAGACAGATACGCAGTATTTT,CASSPLRGRETDTQYF
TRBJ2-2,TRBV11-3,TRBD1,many,TGTGCCAGCAGCTTCGAGGGGGCGTCTGGGGAGCTGTTTTTT,CASSFEGASGELFF
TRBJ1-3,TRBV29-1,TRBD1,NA,TGCAGCGTTAACAGGGGTACGAACACCATATATTTT,CSVNRGTNTIYF
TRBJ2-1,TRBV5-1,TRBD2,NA,TGCGCCAGCAGCCCATTGGGACTAGCGGGGGGGACTGAGCAGTTCTTC,CASSPLGLAGGTEQFF
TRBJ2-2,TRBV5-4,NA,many,TGTGCCAGCCGGCCACGGCCTAACACCGGGGAGCTGTTTTTT,CASRPRPNTGELFF
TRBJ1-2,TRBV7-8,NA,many,TGTGCCAGCAGCTTAGTGCCCGGGTCCGGCGGCTACACCTTC,CASSLVPGSGGYTF
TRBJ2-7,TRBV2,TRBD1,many,TGTGCCAGCAGTGACCCACGACAGGGAGAATACGAGCAGTACTTC,CASSDPRQGEYEQYF
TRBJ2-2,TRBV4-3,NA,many,TGCGCCAGCAGCCAACGACCTTCGGCCGGGGAGCTGTTTTTT,CASSQRPSAGELFF
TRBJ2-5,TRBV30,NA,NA,TGTGCCTGGAGTGTTTCGGACTGGGGCGAGACCCAGTACTTC,CAWSVSDWGETQYF
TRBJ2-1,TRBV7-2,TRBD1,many,TGTGCCAGCAGCTCCGGGACAGGGAACTACAATGAGCAGTTCTTC,CASSSGTGNYNEQFF
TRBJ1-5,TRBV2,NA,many,TGTGCCAGCAATCTTGGGGGAAGTAAGAATCAGCCCCAGCATTTT,CASNLGGSKNQPQHF
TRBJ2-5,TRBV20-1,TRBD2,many,TGCAGTGCTAGAGACCTTTTGGGAGGGGTTAGTGGATTCCAAGAGACCCAGTACTTC,CSARDLLGGVSGFQETQYF